What follows are 5 T cell receptor beta chains derived from one specimen sequenced in a study of cytomegalovirus exposure and HLA in healthy donors. It was with 60 Vbeta and 13 Jbeta primers that the PCR ran. Profiled with immunoSEQ multiplex PCR; TCRdb holds only in-frame clones, not every one. The sample totals some 60,000 clones; its top ten clones hold less than 4%. The sequencing input was PBMCs. Receptor source: a male donor in good health and CMV-seronegative.

The chain is built from TRBV15 and TRBJ1-2; possibly TRBD1 for D (6 bases). V was trimmed by 0 bases and J by 2 bases, leaving 16 bases between them. The germline V gene has CDR1 LNHNV and CDR2 YYDKDF (reference sequence). The CDR3 sequence is 17 residues long. CDR3 protein: CATSRDGAGERNYGYTF. CDR3 in DNA: TGTGCCACCAGCAGAGATGGGGCAGGGGAGAGGAACTATGGCTACACCTTC.

CDR3 protein: CAKKRETDTQYF. The CDR3, as DNA: TGCGCCAAGAAGCGGGAGACAGATACGCAGTATTTT. The chain has TRBV5-1 and TRBJ2-3, with TRBD2 identical over 8 bases. This CDR3 has 12 residues. Trimming took 9 bases from V and 3 from J; bases not matched to a gene: 3. CDR1 and CDR2 (germline): SGHRS, YFSETQ.

The chain has TRBV6-5 and TRBJ2-2, with D perhaps matching TRBD2 (7 bases). CDR3 length: 13 amino acids. V shed 2 bases and J shed 8 bases, with 9 bases lying between them. CDR1 is MNHEY, CDR2 SVGAGI, per germline. In nucleotides, the CDR3 is TGTGCCAGCAGTTACGGGGGGGCAGGGGAGCTGTTTTTT. Residues: CASSYGGAGELFF.

The chain combines TRBV28 with TRBJ2-5; D possibly corresponds to TRBD2 (6 bases). The CDR3 is made up of 13 amino acids. Germline V gene data show CDR1 as MDHEN and CDR2 as SYDVKM. V was cut by 4 bases and J by 5 bases, with 11 bases left in between. The CDR3 region is CASSWGGGETQYF. For the CDR3, the DNA is TGTGCCAGCAGTTGGGGTGGGGGGGAGACCCAGTACTTC.

This chain joins TRBV7-9 and TRBJ2-1; D possibly corresponds to TRBD2 (5 bases). The CDR3 is made up of 12 amino acids. Between the trimmed V and J ends, which lost 1 base and 8 bases, there was a span of 6 bases. Germline CDR1 is SEHNR and CDR2 is FQNEAQ (reference sequence). The CDR3 DNA reads TGTGCCAGCAGCTTAGGGGGAGATGAGCAGTTCTTC. This translates into CASSLGGDEQFF.